The rows below give T cell receptor beta chains drawn from one sample of a study of shared clonotypes between healthy human individuals. The assay was immunoSEQ multiplex PCR, and TCRdb's table has in-frame clones only and misses some. The table records 95,000 to 120,000 clones, under 70% of them present only once. Source material: memory CD8+ T cells sorted from blood. Every receptor here comes from a woman under 40 in good health. Both conserved end residues are part of each CDR3. D genes are given only for firm matches. A clone size is listed for some rows: how often the clone was seen (once, few, many), or a class if it is expanded.

v_gene	abundance	d_gene	j_gene	CDR3aa	CDR3nt
TRBV2	-	-	TRBJ1-4	CASGGSSNEKLFF	TGTGCCAGCGGGGGCAGCTCTAATGAAAAACTGTTTTTT
TRBV11-2	-	-	TRBJ2-1	CASSLAGSYNEQFF	TGTGCCAGCAGCTTGGCGGGCTCCTACAATGAGCAGTTCTTC
TRBV6-4	-	-	TRBJ1-2	CASSEGQENYGYTF	TGTGCCAGCAGTGAAGGTCAGGAGAACTATGGCTACACCTTC
TRBV2	-	-	TRBJ1-1	CASSEKVRNTEAFF	TGTGCCAGCAGTGAGAAGGTCAGGAACACTGAAGCTTTCTTT
TRBV7-8	-	-	TRBJ2-1	CASSGQGNEQFF	TGTGCCAGCAGTGGGCAAGGCAATGAGCAGTTCTTC
TRBV7-9	-	-	TRBJ1-4	CASTPESGLREKLFF	TGTGCCAGCACCCCCGAGTCAGGGCTTCGTGAAAAACTGTTTTTT
TRBV4-1	-	TRBD1	TRBJ2-2	CASSQDLGGGNTGELFF	TGCGCCAGCAGCCAAGATTTAGGGGGCGGGAACACCGGGGAGCTGTTTTTT
TRBV7-9	-	-	TRBJ2-7	CASSLEAVSVSGQYF	TGTGCCAGCAGCTTAGAAGCCGTGTCAGTCTCAGGGCAGTACTTC
TRBV29-1	few	TRBD1	TRBJ2-7	CSVEGWTGDYGGEQYF	TGCAGCGTTGAGGGGTGGACAGGAGACTACGGTGGGGAGCAGTACTTC
TRBV25-1	-	-	TRBJ1-2	CASSESPYGYTF	TGTGCCAGCAGTGAGAGCCCCTATGGCTACACCTTC
TRBV4-1	many	-	TRBJ2-7	CASSQVGGGDYEQYF	TGCGCCAGCAGCCAAGTAGGAGGGGGAGACTACGAGCAGTACTTC
TRBV6-4	medium-sized	-	TRBJ1-1	CASSDAAEGEAFF	TGTGCCAGCAGTGATGCGGCCGAGGGTGAAGCTTTCTTT
TRBV10-3	-	TRBD1	TRBJ2-7	CAIRRTGSHEQYF	TGTGCCATCAGGCGGACAGGGTCCCACGAGCAGTACTTC
TRBV11-3	-	-	TRBJ2-1	CASSHWLPYYNEQFF	TGTGCCAGCAGCCACTGGCTCCCTTACTACAATGAGCAGTTCTTC
TRBV25-1	-	-	TRBJ2-1	CASSLEEGDNEQFF	TGTGCCAGCAGTTTAGAGGAGGGGGACAATGAGCAGTTCTTC
TRBV11-3	-	-	TRBJ1-5	CASSGVRNQPQHF	TGTGCCAGCAGCGGGGTTCGCAATCAGCCCCAGCATTTT
TRBV27	once	-	TRBJ2-1	CASTVTAVGNEQFF	TGTGCCAGCACCGTCACCGCTGTTGGCAATGAGCAGTTCTTC
TRBV25-1	-	-	TRBJ2-2	CASSDRTQGVSGELFF	TGTGCCAGCAGTGACCGGACCCAGGGAGTCTCCGGGGAGCTGTTTTTT
TRBV29-1	few	TRBD1	TRBJ2-7	CSVWISGTGDYEQYF	TGCAGCGTTTGGATAAGTGGGACAGGAGACTACGAGCAGTACTTC
TRBV5-1	-	-	TRBJ2-7	CASRGSTSYEQYF	TGCGCCAGCAGGGGTAGTACCTCCTACGAGCAGTACTTC
TRBV6-1	-	-	TRBJ2-3	CASSGGTEYTDTQYF	TGTGCCAGCAGTGGGGGGACTGAATACACAGATACGCAGTATTTT
TRBV6-5	many	TRBD1	TRBJ1-2	CASSRDSNYGYTF	TGTGCCAGCAGCCGGGACAGTAACTATGGCTACACCTTC
TRBV6-4	-	TRBD2	TRBJ2-7	CASSFLAGVINEQYF	TGTGCCAGCAGTTTCTTAGCGGGAGTTATTAACGAGCAGTACTTC
TRBV28	-	-	TRBJ1-5	CASSLWWGNQPQHF	TGTGCCAGCAGTTTGTGGTGGGGAAATCAGCCCCAGCATTTT
TRBV7-9	-	-	TRBJ1-1	CASSLVYWRTEAFF	TGTGCCAGCAGCTTAGTATATTGGCGGACTGAAGCTTTCTTT
TRBV7-9	-	TRBD2	TRBJ2-3	CASSPGTSGAAATQYF	TGTGCCAGCAGCCCCGGGACTAGCGGGGCAGCAGCTACGCAGTATTTT
TRBV5-6	-	-	TRBJ2-3	CASSLAVGWETDTQYF	TGTGCCAGCAGCTTGGCGGTGGGGTGGGAAACAGATACGCAGTATTTT
TRBV27	-	-	TRBJ2-5	CASRQVPGRGKETQYF	TGTGCCAGCAGACAAGTCCCCGGTAGAGGGAAAGAGACCCAGTACTTC
TRBV7-6	-	TRBD2	TRBJ2-1	CASSFVTSGSSYNEQFF	TGTGCCAGCAGCTTCGTGACTAGCGGGAGCTCCTACAATGAGCAGTTCTTC
TRBV6-5	-	-	TRBJ2-6	CASSYDGAGANVLTF	TGTGCCAGCAGTTACGACGGGGCTGGGGCCAACGTCCTGACTTTC
TRBV7-9	-	-	TRBJ1-1	CASTNSKGRSNTEAFF	TGTGCCAGCACCAACTCAAAGGGCCGGTCGAACACTGAAGCTTTCTTT
TRBV19	-	-	TRBJ2-1	CASSIGGRPYNEQFF	TGTGCCAGTAGTATTGGGGGGCGCCCCTACAATGAGCAGTTCTTC
TRBV9	-	-	TRBJ2-5	CASSVVGQLQETQYF	TGTGCCAGCAGCGTAGTTGGTCAGCTACAAGAGACCCAGTACTTC
TRBV7-9	-	TRBD1	TRBJ2-7	CASSLGKSDRDEQYF	TGTGCCAGCAGCTTGGGGAAATCGGACAGGGACGAGCAGTACTTC
TRBV5-4	-	TRBD2	TRBJ2-4	CASSSGLAKEAKNIQYF	TGTGCCAGCAGCTCGGGACTAGCGAAAGAAGCCAAAAACATTCAGTACTTC
TRBV6-5	-	TRBD1	TRBJ1-2	CASRAGTAESDGYTF	TGTGCCAGCAGAGCCGGGACAGCCGAAAGCGATGGCTACACCTTC
TRBV4-1	-	-	TRBJ2-7	CASSPLNGLAREQYF	TGCGCCAGCAGCCCGCTAAACGGTCTAGCCCGCGAGCAGTACTTC
TRBV2	-	TRBD1	TRBJ1-1	CASRGQGNTEAFF	TGTGCCAGCAGGGGACAGGGTAACACTGAAGCTTTCTTT
TRBV2	-	-	TRBJ1-5	CASSGPGGGFNQPQHF	TGTGCCAGCAGTGGGCCCGGTGGGGGGTTCAATCAGCCCCAGCATTTT
TRBV4-1	-	TRBD2	TRBJ2-7	CASSQVEESGSYEQYF	TGCGCCAGCAGCCAAGTTGAGGAGAGCGGGAGCTACGAGCAGTACTTC
TRBV27	-	-	TRBJ2-7	CASSQQGALYEQYF	TGTGCCAGCAGTCAACAGGGAGCCCTCTACGAGCAGTACTTC
TRBV29-1	few	TRBD1	TRBJ2-2	CSVRPGTGDQNTGELFF	TGCAGCGTTCGACCCGGGACAGGGGACCAGAACACCGGGGAGCTGTTTTTT
TRBV9	-	-	TRBJ2-1	CASSVWRDHNEQFF	TGTGCCAGCAGCGTATGGCGGGACCACAATGAGCAGTTCTTC
TRBV6-1	-	-	TRBJ2-1	CASSEIGWDEQFF	TGTGCCAGCAGTGAAATCGGTTGGGATGAGCAGTTCTTC
TRBV28	-	-	TRBJ2-7	CASSGHIDSPYEQYF	TGTGCCAGCAGTGGACACATTGACTCCCCCTACGAGCAGTACTTC
TRBV7-8	-	TRBD2	TRBJ2-7	CASSRGESGVSEQYF	TGTGCCAGCAGCCGGGGGGAGTCGGGTGTGAGCGAGCAGTACTTC
TRBV6-4	many	TRBD2	TRBJ2-3	CASSDQAGVETDTQYF	TGTGCCAGCAGTGACCAAGCGGGAGTAGAGACAGATACGCAGTATTTT
TRBV7-2	-	-	TRBJ1-1	CASSLREANTEAFF	TGTGCCAGCAGCTTGAGGGAAGCTAACACTGAAGCTTTCTTT
TRBV28	-	-	TRBJ2-7	CASSLLVHRAYEQYF	TGTGCCAGCAGTTTACTCGTTCACAGGGCCTACGAGCAGTACTTC
TRBV7-9	-	-	TRBJ1-2	CASSSDVGFYGYTF	TGTGCCAGCAGCTCAGATGTGGGTTTCTATGGCTACACCTTC
TRBV25-1	-	TRBD2	TRBJ2-7	CASSGPSAGGRGVEQYF	TGTGCCAGCAGTGGTCCCTCCGCGGGCGGGAGAGGGGTCGAGCAGTACTTC
TRBV5-6	-	-	TRBJ2-6	CASSLFGRNSGANVLTF	TGTGCCAGCAGCTTGTTTGGAAGGAACTCCGGGGCCAACGTCCTGACTTTC
TRBV7-7	-	-	TRBJ1-1	CASSPAVNTEAFF	TGTGCCAGCAGCCCCGCGGTGAACACTGAAGCTTTCTTT
TRBV4-2	-	-	TRBJ2-1	CASSRPYLEQFF	TGTGCCAGCAGCCGTCCTTATCTTGAGCAGTTCTTC